The T cell receptor beta chain under discussion was sequenced for a study of blood T cells in healthy people across ages (dated by TCRdb to about 2015). Study-wide context: Template switching captured roughly one uniquely barcoded TCR beta cDNA molecule per two T cells in model experiments. Age-related changes in TCR beta repertoire diversity were measured in the study by deep sequencing normalized with unique cDNA molecular identifiers. The donors were split into four age groups: young (average around 15 years), middle-aged (about 40), aged (roughly 65) and long-lived (more than 80). The study analyzed two additional independent replicas of 1 million unique cDNA reads from the same blood draw for two donors, one aged 18 to 30 and one aged 80 or older. To avoid experimental bias, donors of different ages were randomly spread across the sequencing lanes. The research as a whole found: The long-lived group showed more naive CD4+ T cells, fewer expanded clones and increased TCR diversity than the aged group, suggesting age selection. Since profiling was done on bulk unsorted PBMCs, naive and antigen-experienced compartments could not be conclusively compared. Estimates of total diversity based on one million sequenced T cells were regarded as lower bounds and as underestimates. Observed TCR beta diversity correlated strongly with the percentage of naive T cells measured by flow cytometry. Donor CMV infection status was unknown, potentially confounding age-related changes in expanded clonotypes. As age increased, observed TCR beta diversity per million T cells dropped in a roughly linear way, and a significant reduction was already evident by age 40.

The library was prepared using 5' RACE. For sequencing, an Illumina HiSeq 2500 was employed. A second roughly 6 to 12 cycle PCR used a sample-barcoded 5' primer and a J-beta primer mix. A template-switch 5' adaptor carrying 12 random nucleotides introduced a unique molecular identifier onto each TCR beta cDNA molecule. At least 2.5 million CDR3-containing paired-end reads were obtained from each sample. All of the RNA was converted into first-strand cDNA using the Mint cDNA synthesis kit, with a TRBC-specific oligonucleotide serving as the primer. Following uracil-DNA glycosylase treatment, all cDNA underwent a first 18-cycle PCR with the universal primers M1SS and BC2_uni_R. From the authors' description of their analysis: Each sample was normalized by randomly selecting 1 million high-quality reads, each carrying a distinct molecular identifier. Instead of being binned into consensus sequences, reads with shared molecular identifiers were discarded. MiTCR, set to a Q25 quality threshold and the strictest error-elimination algorithm, was used for CDR3 identification, clonotype clustering and error correction. A nonparametric unseen species model with Euler transformation was used to estimate a lower bound on total TCR beta diversity. TCRdb passed the public sequencing reads through fastp at Q25 and MiXCR, retaining productive beta sequences. Here each entry gathers all rows of one CDR3 protein and keeps the most common genes and DNA. These V and J calls derive from TCRdb rather than the authors' analysis. Present in this sample are about 1 million distinct CDR3 sequences, 35% to 50% of which were seen just once. The top ten clones comprise approximately 17% of the sample.

CDR1 SGHTS and CDR2 YDEGEE are derived from the germline V gene. Reading from cysteine to phenylalanine, the CDR3 counts 18 amino acids. Solely the CDR3 DNA is kept, with 54 bases framed from the first base. V loses 0 bases, J loses 2 bases, and the germline ends lie 18 bases apart. Donors were 35 to 40 systemically healthy Caucasian individuals from Russia aged 6 to 90 years. Each donor gave roughly 9 milliliters of peripheral blood, drawn into EDTA-treated Vacutainer tubes. Ficoll-Paque density-gradient centrifugation was used to isolate PBMCs, with at least 7 million obtained per sample. Trizol reagent was used to extract total RNA from PBMCs, with at least 5.5 micrograms per sample. Naive CD45RAhigh/CD27high T cell percentages were measured by flow cytometry on a PBMC aliquot from every donor. This clonotype was seen at least ten times. Its antigen is still unknown. Base qualities are missing; no much larger clone stands one base away.

The specimen was blood. This receptor was obtained from a woman aged 60-75 years in good health. This chain joins TRBV5-8 to TRBJ2-4; possibly the D gene is TRBD2, per 6 matching bases. The CDR3 reads CASSLVLGTGGPKNIQYF. The sequenced DNA is TGTGCCAGCAGCTTGGTGTTGGGAACAGGAGGGCCCAAAAACATTCAGTACTTC.